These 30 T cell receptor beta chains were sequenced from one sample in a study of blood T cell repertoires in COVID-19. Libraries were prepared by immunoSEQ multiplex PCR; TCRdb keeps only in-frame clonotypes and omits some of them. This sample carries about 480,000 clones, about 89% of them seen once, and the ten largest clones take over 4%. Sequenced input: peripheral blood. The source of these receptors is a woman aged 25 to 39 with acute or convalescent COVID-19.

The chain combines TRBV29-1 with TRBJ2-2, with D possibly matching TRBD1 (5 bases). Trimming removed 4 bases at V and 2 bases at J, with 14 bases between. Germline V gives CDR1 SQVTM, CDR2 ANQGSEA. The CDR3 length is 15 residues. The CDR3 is CSVGWGEGNTGELFF. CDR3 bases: TGCAGCGTTGGGTGGGGCGAAGGAAACACCGGGGAGCTGTTTTTT.

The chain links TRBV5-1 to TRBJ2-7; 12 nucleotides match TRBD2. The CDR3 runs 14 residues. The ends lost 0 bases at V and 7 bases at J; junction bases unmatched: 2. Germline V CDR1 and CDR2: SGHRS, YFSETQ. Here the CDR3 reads CASSLVGTSGEQYF. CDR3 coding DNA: TGCGCCAGCAGCTTGGTAGGGACTAGCGGGGAGCAGTACTTC.

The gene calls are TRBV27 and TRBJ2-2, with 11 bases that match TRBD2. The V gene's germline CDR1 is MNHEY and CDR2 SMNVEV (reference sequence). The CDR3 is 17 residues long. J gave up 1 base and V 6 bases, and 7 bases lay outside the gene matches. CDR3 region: CASRLTSGGLNTGELFF. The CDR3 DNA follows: TGTGCCAGCAGGCTAACTAGCGGGGGACTGAACACCGGGGAGCTGTTTTTT.

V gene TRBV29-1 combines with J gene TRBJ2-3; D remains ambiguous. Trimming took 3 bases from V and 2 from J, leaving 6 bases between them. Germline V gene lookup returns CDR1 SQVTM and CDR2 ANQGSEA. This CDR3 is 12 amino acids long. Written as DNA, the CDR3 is TGCAGCGTTGAGGCCAACACAGATACGCAGTATTTT. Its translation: CSVEANTDTQYF.

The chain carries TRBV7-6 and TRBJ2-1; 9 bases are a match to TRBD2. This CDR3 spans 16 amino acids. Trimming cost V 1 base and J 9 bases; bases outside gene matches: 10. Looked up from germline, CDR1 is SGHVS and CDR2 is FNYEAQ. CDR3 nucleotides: TGTGCCAGCAGCTTAGAATCTGGCGGGGGGGCCTTTGAGCAGTTCTTC. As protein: CASSLESGGGAFEQFF.

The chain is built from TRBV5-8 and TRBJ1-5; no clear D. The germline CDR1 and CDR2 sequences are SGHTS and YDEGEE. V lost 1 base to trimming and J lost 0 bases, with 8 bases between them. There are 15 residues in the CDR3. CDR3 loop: CASSLWQNSNQPQHF. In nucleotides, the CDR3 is TGTGCCAGCAGCTTGTGGCAGAATAGCAATCAGCCCCAGCATTTT.

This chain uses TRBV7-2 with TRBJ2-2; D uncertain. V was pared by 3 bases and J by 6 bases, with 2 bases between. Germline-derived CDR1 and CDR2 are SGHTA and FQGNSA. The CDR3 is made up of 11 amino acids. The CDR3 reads CASSFAGELFF. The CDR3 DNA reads TGTGCCAGCAGCTTCGCCGGGGAGCTGTTTTTT. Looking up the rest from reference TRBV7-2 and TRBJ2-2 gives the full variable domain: GAGVSQSPSNKVTEKGKDVELRCDPISGHTALYWYRQSLGQGLEFLIYFQGNSAPDKSGLPSDRFSAERTGGSVSTLTIQRTQQEDSAVYLCASSFAGELFFGEGSRLTVL.

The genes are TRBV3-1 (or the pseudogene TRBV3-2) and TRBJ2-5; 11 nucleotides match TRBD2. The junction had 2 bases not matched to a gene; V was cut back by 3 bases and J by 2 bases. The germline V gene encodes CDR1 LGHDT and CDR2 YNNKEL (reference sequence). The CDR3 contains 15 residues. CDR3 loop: CASSHTSGGQETQYF. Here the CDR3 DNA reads TGTGCCAGCAGCCATACTAGCGGGGGACAAGAGACCCAGTACTTC.

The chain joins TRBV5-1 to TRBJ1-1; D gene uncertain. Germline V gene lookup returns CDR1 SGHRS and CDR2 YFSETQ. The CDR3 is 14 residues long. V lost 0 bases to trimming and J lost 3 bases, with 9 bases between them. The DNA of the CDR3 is TGCGCCAGCAGCTTGGTAACTGAACACACTGAAGCTTTCTTT. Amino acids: CASSLVTEHTEAFF.

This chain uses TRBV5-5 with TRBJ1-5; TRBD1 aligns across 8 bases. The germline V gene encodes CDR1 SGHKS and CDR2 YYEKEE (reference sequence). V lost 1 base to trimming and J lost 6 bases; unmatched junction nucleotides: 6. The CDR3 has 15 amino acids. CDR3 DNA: TGTGCCAGCAGCTTGCGGCAGGGGGCTTTTCAGCCCCAGCATTTT. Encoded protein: CASSLRQGAFQPQHF.

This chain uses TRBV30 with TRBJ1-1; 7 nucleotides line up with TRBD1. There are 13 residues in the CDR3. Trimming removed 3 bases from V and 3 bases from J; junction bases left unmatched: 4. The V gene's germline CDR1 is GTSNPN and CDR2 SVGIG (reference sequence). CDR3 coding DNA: TGTGCCTGGAGCGCACAGGGGTACACTGAAGCTTTCTTT. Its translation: CAWSAQGYTEAFF.

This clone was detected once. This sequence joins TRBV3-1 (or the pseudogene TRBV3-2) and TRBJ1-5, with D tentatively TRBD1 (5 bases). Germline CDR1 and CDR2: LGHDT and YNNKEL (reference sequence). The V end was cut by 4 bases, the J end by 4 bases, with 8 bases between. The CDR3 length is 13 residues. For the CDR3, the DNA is TGTGCCAGCAGCCTAGACAGAAATCAGCCCCAGCATTTT. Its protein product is CASSLDRNQPQHF.

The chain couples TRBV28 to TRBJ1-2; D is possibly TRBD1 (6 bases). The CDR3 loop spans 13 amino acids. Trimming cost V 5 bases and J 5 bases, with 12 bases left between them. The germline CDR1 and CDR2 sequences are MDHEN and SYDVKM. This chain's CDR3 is CASSRQQGYGYTF. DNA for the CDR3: TGTGCCAGCAGTCGACAGCAGGGGTATGGCTACACCTTC.

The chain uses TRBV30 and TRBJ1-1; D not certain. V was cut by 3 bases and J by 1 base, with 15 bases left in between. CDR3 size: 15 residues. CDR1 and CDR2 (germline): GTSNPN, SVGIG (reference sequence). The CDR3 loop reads CAWSRPRGGNTEAFF. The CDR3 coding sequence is TGTGCCTGGAGCCGACCCCGGGGAGGGAACACTGAAGCTTTCTTT.

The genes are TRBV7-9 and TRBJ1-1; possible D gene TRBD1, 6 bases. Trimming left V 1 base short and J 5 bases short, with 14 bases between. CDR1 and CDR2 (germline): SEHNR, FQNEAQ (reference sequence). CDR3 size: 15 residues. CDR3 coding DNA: TGTGCCAGCAGCTTAGGGGGGGGCGGGGGTACTGAAGCTTTCTTT. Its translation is CASSLGGGGGTEAFF.

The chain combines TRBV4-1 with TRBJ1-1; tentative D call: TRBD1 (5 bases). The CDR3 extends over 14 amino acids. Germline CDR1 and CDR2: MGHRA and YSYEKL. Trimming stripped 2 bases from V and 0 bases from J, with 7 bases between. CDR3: CASSQLGVNTEAFF. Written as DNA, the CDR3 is TGCGCCAGCAGCCAATTAGGGGTGAACACTGAAGCTTTCTTT.

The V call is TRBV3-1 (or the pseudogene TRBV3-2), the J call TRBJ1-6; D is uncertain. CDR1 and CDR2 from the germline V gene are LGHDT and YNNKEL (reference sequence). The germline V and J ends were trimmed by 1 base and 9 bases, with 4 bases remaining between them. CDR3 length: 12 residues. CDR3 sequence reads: CASSQGASPLHF. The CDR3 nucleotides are TGTGCCAGCAGCCAAGGGGCTTCACCCCTCCACTTT.

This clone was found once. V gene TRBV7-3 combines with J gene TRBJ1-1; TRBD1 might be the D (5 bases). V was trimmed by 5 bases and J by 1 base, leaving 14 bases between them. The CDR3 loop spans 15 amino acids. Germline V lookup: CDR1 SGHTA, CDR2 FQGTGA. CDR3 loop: CASSLQRTPNTEAFF. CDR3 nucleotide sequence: TGTGCCAGCAGCCTCCAAAGGACACCGAACACTGAAGCTTTCTTT.

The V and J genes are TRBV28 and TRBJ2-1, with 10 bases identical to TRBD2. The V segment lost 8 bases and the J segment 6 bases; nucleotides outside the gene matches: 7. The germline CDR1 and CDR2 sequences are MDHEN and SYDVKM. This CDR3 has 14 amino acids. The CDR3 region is CASCVSGGANEQFF. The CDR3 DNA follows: TGTGCCAGCTGTGTAAGCGGGGGGGCCAATGAGCAGTTCTTC.

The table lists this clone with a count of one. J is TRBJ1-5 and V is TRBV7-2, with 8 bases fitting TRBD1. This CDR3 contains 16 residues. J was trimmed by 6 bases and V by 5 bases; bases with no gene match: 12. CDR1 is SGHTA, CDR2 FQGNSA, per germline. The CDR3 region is CASSKRGRQGAQPQHF. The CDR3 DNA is TGTGCCAGCAGCAAAAGGGGACGGCAGGGGGCTCAGCCCCAGCATTTT.

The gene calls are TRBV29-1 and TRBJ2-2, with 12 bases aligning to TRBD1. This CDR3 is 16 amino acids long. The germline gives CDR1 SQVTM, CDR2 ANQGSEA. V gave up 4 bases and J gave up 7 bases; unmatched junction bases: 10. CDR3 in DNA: TGCAGCGTTGGGCCCGGGACAGGGGGCAAAATCGGGGAGCTGTTTTTT. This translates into CSVGPGTGGKIGELFF.

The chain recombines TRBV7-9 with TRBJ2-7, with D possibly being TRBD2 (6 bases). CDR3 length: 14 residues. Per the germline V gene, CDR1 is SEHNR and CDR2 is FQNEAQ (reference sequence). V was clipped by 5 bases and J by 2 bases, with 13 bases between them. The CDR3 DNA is TGTGCCAGCAGCGGCGGGGCGGCCCCCTACGAGCAGTACTTC. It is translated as CASSGGAAPYEQYF.

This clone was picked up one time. CDR3 protein: CASSSSTSGVEQYF. CDR3 DNA sequence: TGTGCCAGCAGTTCATCGACTAGCGGGGTCGAGCAGTACTTC. This chain connects TRBV27 to TRBJ2-7; 11 bases match TRBD2. The CDR3 is made up of 14 amino acids. Germline V gene lookup returns CDR1 MNHEY and CDR2 SMNVEV (reference sequence). J gave up 6 bases and V 4 bases, and 5 bases lay outside the gene matches.

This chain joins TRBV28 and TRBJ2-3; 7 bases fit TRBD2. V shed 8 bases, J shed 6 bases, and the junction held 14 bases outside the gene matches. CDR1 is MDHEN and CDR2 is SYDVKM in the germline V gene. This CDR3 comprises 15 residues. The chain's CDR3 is CASGGDYPHLDTQYF. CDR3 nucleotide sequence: TGTGCCAGCGGAGGGGACTACCCCCATTTGGATACGCAGTATTTT.

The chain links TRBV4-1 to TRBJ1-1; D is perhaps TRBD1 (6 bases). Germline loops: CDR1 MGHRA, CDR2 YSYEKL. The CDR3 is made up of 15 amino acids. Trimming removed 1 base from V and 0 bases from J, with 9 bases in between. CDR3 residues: CASSQVRGMNTEAFF. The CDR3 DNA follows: TGCGCCAGCAGCCAAGTTAGGGGGATGAACACTGAAGCTTTCTTT.

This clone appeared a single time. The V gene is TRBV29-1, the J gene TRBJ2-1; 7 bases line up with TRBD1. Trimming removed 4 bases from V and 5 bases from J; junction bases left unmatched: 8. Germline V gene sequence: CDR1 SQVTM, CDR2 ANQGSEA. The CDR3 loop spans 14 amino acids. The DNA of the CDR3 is TGCAGCGTTGGAGGGGGCCGACGGAACAATGAGCAGTTCTTC. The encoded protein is CSVGGGRRNNEQFF.

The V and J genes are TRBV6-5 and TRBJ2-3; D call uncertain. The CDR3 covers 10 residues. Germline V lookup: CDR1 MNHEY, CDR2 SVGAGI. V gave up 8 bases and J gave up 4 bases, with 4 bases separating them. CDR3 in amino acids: CASRADTQYF. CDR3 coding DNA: TGTGCCAGCCGCGCAGATACGCAGTATTTT.

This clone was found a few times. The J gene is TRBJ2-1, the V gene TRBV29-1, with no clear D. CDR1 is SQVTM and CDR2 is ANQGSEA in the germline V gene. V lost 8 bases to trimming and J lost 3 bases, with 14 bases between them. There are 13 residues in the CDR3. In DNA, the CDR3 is TGCAGCACCGCCAGGCCCAACTACAATGAGCAGTTCTTC. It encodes CSTARPNYNEQFF.

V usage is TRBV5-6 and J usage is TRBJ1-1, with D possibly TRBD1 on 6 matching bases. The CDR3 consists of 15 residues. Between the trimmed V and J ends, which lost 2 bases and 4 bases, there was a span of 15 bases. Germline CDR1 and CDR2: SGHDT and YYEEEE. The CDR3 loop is CASSLRFKGGTEAFF. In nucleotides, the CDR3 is TGTGCCAGCAGCTTACGGTTCAAAGGGGGCACTGAAGCTTTCTTT.

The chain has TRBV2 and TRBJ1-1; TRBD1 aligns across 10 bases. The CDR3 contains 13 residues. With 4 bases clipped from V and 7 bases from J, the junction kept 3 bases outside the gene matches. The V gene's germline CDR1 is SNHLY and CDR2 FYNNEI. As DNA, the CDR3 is TGTGCCAGCAGTGGGACAGGGGGAGGTGAAGCTTTCTTT. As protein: CASSGTGGGEAFF.